This T cell receptor beta chain originates from a study of spatial heterogeneity in lung cancer. This sample's time point: blood at routine non-recurrence follow-up after resection. Whole-study findings and limits: Ubiquitous expanded tumor TCRs were seen in blood more at resection than at follow-up.

The CDR3 loop spans 15 amino acids. The germline V gene has CDR1 SGHDN and CDR2 FVKESK. After removal of 1 base from V and 7 bases from J, the junction contained 6 bases not matched to a gene. TCRdb analysed the 5' RACE reads with MiXCR anew, one entry per CDR3 protein. The sample records about 70,000 distinct CDR3 sequences, about 8.2% being singletons. Only a few counts were recorded for this clonotype. Antigen unknown. This chain joins TRBV14 and TRBJ1-2; 10 bases line up with TRBD1. This clonotype was sampled from a female donor with early-stage non-small cell lung cancer. Sequences were derived from PBMCs, sampled at follow-up. CDR3 bases: TGTGCCAGCAGCCAAGCCCGAGGGACAGGGGTTGGCTACACCTTC. Protein sequence: CASSQARGTGVGYTF.